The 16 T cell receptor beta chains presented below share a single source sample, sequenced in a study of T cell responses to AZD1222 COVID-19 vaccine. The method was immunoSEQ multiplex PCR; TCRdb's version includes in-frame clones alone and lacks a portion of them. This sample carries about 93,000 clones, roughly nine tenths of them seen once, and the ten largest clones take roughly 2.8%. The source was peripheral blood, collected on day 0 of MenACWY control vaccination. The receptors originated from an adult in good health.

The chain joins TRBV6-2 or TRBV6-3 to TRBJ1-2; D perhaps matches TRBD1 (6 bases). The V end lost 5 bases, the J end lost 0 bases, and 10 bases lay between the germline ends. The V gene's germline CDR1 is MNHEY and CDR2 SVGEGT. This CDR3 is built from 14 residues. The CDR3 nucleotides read TGTGCCAGCAGTCAGGGGACGGCTAACTATGGCTACACCTTC. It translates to CASSQGTANYGYTF.

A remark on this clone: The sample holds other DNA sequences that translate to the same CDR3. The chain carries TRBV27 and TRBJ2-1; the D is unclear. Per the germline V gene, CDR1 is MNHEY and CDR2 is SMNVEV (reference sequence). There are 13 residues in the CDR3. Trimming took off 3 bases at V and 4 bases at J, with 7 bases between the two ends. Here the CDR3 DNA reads TGTGCCAGCAGTTTTTCTGGATACAATGAGCAGTTCTTC. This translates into CASSFSGYNEQFF.

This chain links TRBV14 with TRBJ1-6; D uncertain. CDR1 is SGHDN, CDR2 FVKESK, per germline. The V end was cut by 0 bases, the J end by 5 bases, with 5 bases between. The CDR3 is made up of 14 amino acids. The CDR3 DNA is TGTGCCAGCAGCCAAGAAGTCAATAATTCACCCCTCCACTTT. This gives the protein CASSQEVNNSPLHF.

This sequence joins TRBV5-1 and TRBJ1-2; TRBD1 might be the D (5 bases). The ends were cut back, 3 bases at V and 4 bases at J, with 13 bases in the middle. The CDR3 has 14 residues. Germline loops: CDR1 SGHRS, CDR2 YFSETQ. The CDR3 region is CASSWERGPYGYTF. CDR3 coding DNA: TGCGCCAGCAGCTGGGAGAGGGGTCCCTATGGCTACACCTTC. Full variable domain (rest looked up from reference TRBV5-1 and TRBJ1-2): KAGVTQTPRYLIKTRGQQVTLSCSPISGHRSVSWYQQTPGQGLQFLFEYFSETQRNKGNFPGRFSGRQFSNSRSEMNVSTLELGDSALYLCASSWERGPYGYTFGSGTRLTVV.

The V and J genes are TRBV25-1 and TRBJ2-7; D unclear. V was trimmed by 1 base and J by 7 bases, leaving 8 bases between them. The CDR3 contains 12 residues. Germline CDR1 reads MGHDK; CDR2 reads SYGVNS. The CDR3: CASSESTHEQYF. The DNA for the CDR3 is TGTGCCAGCAGTGAATCGACTCATGAGCAGTACTTC.

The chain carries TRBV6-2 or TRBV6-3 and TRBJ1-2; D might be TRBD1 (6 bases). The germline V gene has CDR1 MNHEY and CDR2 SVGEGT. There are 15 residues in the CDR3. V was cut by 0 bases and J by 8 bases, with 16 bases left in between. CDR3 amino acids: CASSYSRGQRRGYTF. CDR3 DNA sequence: TGTGCCAGCAGTTACTCGAGGGGACAACGACGGGGCTACACCTTC.

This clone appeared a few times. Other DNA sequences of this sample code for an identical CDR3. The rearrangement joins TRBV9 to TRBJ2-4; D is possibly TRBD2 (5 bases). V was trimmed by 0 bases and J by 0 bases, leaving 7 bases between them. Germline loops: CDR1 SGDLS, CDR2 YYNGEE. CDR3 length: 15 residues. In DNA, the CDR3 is TGTGCCAGCAGCGTAGCGGGGTTAGCCAAAAACATTCAGTACTTC. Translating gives CASSVAGLAKNIQYF.

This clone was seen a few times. For the CDR3, the DNA is TGCGCCAGCATCCACAGGGACGGCACCTTC. This sequence encodes CASIHRDGTF. J is TRBJ1-2 and V is TRBV10-1; possible D gene TRBD1, 6 bases. This CDR3 region has 10 residues. Germline values: CDR1 WNHNN, CDR2 SYGVQD (reference sequence). V lost 7 bases and J lost 13, with 13 bases in between.

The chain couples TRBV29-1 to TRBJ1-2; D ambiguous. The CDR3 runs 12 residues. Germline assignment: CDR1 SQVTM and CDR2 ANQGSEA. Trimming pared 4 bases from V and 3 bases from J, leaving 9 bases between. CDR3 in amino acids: CSVGLAYYGYTF. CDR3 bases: TGCAGCGTTGGGCTTGCTTACTATGGCTACACCTTC.

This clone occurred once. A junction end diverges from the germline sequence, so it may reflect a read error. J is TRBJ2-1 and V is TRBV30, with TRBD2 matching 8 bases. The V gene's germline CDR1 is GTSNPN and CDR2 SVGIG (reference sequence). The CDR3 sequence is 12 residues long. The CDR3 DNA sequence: TGTGCCTGGGGTGTTCGGGGGGGCCTTCCGTTCTTC. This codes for CAWGVRGGLPFF. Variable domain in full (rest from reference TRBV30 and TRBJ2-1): SQTIHQWPATLVQPVGSPLSLECTVEGTSNPNLYWYRQAAGRGLQLLFYSVGIGQISSEVPQNLSASRPQDRQFILSSKKLLLSDSGFYLCAWGVRGGLPFFGPGTRLTVL.

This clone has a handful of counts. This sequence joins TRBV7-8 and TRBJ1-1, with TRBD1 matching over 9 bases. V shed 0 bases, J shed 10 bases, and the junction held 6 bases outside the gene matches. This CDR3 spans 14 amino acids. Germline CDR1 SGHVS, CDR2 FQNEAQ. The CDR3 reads CASSLAGTGFGAFF. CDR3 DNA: TGTGCCAGCAGCTTAGCCGGGACAGGGTTCGGAGCTTTCTTT.

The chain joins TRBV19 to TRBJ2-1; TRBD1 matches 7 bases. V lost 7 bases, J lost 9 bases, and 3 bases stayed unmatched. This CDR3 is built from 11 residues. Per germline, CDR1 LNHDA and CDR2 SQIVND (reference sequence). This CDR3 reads CASKGAVEQFF. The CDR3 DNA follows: TGTGCCAGTAAGGGGGCCGTTGAGCAGTTCTTC.

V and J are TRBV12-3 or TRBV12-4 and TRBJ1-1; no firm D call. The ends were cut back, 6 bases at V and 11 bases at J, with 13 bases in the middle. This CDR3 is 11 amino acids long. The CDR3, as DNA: TGTGCCAGCAGAATACGGACCGGTGCTTTCTTT. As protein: CASRIRTGAFF.

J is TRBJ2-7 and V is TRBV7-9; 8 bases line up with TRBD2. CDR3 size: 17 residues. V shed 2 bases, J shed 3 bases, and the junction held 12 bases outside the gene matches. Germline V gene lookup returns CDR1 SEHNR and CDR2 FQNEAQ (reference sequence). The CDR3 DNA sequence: TGTGCCAGCAGCTTACAGGCCTTTGGGACTAGAAGCTACGAGCAGTACTTC. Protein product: CASSLQAFGTRSYEQYF.

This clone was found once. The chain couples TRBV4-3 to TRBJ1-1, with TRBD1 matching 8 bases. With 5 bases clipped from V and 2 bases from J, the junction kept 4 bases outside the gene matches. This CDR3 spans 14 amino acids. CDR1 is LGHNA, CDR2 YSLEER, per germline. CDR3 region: CASSYDRGNTEAFF. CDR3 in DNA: TGCGCCAGCAGCTATGACAGGGGAAACACTGAAGCTTTCTTT.

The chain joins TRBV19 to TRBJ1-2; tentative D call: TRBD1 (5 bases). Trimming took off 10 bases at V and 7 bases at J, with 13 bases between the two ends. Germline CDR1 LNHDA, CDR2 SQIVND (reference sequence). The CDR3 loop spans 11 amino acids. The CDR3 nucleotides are TGTGCCACTACTTGGGGGTTTGGCTACACCTTC. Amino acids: CATTWGFGYTF.